A selection of T cell receptor beta chains follows, all from one sample in a study of blood T cells in healthy people across ages. TCRdb analysed the 5' RACE reads with MiXCR anew, one entry per CDR3 protein. The table includes 1.5 million to 2 million distinct CDR3 sequences, roughly 27% detected once. The sample taken for sequencing was blood. The receptors originated from a woman in her 30s in good health. The CDR3 runs from the conserved cysteine through the conserved F or W. A D gene is named only where the DNA matches it firmly. The listing skips clone size in some rows; elsewhere it reads once, few, many or a size class.

clone size | J gene | V gene | D gene | CDR3 protein | CDR3 DNA
few | TRBJ2-3 | TRBV10-3 | TRBD2 | CAISEPGGSADTQYF | TGTGCCATCAGTGAGCCGGGGGGAAGCGCAGATACGCAGTATTTT
NA | TRBJ1-1 | TRBV29-1 | TRBD1 | CSAGTGYPEAFF | TGCAGCGCAGGGACAGGGTACCCTGAAGCTTTCTTT
few | TRBJ1-2 | TRBV7-2 | NA | CASSLGIGYGYTF | TGTGCCAGCTCACTCGGCATCGGCTATGGCTACACCTTC
few | TRBJ2-1 | TRBV25-1 | NA | CASKERLNNEQFF | TGTGCCAGCAAAGAGCGTCTGAACAATGAGCAGTTCTTC
NA | TRBJ1-3 | TRBV9 | NA | CASSSNGASGNTIYF | TGTGCCAGCAGCTCTAACGGGGCCTCTGGAAACACCATATATTTT
NA | TRBJ2-1 | TRBV12-3/TRBV12-4 | TRBD1 | CASSSPRTGSSYNEQFF | TGTGCCAGCAGTTCCCCACGGACAGGCAGCTCCTACAATGAGCAGTTCTTC
NA | TRBJ1-1 | TRBV28 | TRBD1 | CASTQRTGRTEAFF | TGTGCCAGCACCCAAAGGACAGGCAGGACTGAAGCTTTCTTT
many | TRBJ1-5 | TRBV7-2 | TRBD1 | CASSFGTGDQPQHF | TGTGCCAGCAGCTTCGGGACAGGGGATCAGCCCCAGCATTTT
NA | TRBJ1-5 | TRBV4-1 | NA | CASSQEAGLNQPQHF | TGCGCCAGCAGCCAAGAGGCAGGACTCAATCAGCCCCAGCATTTT
NA | TRBJ1-5 | TRBV20-1 | NA | CSAREAHQPQHF | TGCAGTGCTAGAGAGGCACATCAGCCCCAGCATTTT
few | TRBJ2-7 | TRBV10-3 | TRBD1 | CAIGGQGGEQYF | TGTGCCATCGGGGGACAGGGGGGCGAGCAGTACTTC
few | TRBJ2-1 | TRBV20-1 | TRBD2 | CSAETSGRYNEQFF | TGCAGTGCGGAAACTAGCGGGAGGTACAATGAGCAGTTCTTC
NA | TRBJ2-7 | TRBV3-1 | TRBD2 | CTSSQASGSGSDEQYF | TGTACCAGCAGCCAAGCAAGCGGGAGTGGGAGCGACGAGCAGTACTTC
NA | TRBJ2-3 | TRBV5-1 | TRBD2 | CASSPGLAAYVNTQYF | TGCGCCAGCAGCCCAGGACTAGCAGCCTACGTTAATACGCAGTATTTT
NA | TRBJ2-3 | TRBV7-6 | TRBD1 | CASSLDVGQESDTQYF | TGTGCCAGCAGCTTAGACGTGGGACAGGAATCAGATACGCAGTATTTT
many | TRBJ2-5 | TRBV3-1 | TRBD1 | CASSPRDRGVQETQYF | TGTGCCAGCAGCCCCCGGGACAGGGGAGTACAAGAGACCCAGTACTTC
once | TRBJ2-1 | TRBV7-6 | NA | CASSLASSYNERFF | TGTGCCAGCAGCTTGGCTAGCTCCTACAATGAGCGGTTCTTC
NA | TRBJ2-7 | TRBV7-2 | TRBD2 | CASSFQTSGTDEQYF | TGTGCCAGCAGCTTTCAGACTAGCGGGACCGACGAGCAGTACTTC
NA | TRBJ2-3 | TRBV24-1 | NA | CATSEAGPKDTQYF | TGTGCCACCAGTGAGGCCGGACCGAAGGATACGCAGTATTTT
NA | TRBJ2-1 | TRBV7-2 | NA | CASSLDGKAYNEQFF | TGTGCCAGCAGCTTAGATGGGAAAGCCTACAATGAGCAGTTCTTC
NA | TRBJ1-1 | TRBV7-9 | NA | CASSRVGQNTEAFF | TGTGCCAGCAGCCGCGTGGGACAGAACACTGAAGCTTTCTTT
many | TRBJ2-5 | TRBV7-2 | NA | CASSLVRETQYF | TGTGCCAGCAGCTTAGTTAGGGAGACCCAGTACTTC
few | TRBJ1-6 | TRBV5-1 | NA | CASSHGSYNSPLHF | TGCGCCAGCAGCCACGGAAGTTATAATTCACCCCTCCACTTT
NA | TRBJ1-5 | TRBV7-6 | TRBD1 | CASSPGGQGAYQPQHF | TGTGCCAGCAGCCCCGGAGGACAGGGGGCTTATCAGCCCCAGCATTTT
NA | TRBJ2-5 | TRBV20-1 | NA | CSASAYLKTQYF | TGCAGTGCTAGCGCATATCTTAAGACCCAGTACTTC
NA | TRBJ1-2 | TRBV6-5 | TRBD1 | CAGSRQGPLYGYTF | TGTGCCGGCAGCCGACAGGGGCCCCTCTATGGCTACACCTTC
NA | TRBJ2-2 | TRBV6-5 | TRBD2 | CASSYYDGLAGGPNTGELFF | TGTGCCAGCAGTTACTACGACGGACTAGCGGGAGGGCCGAATACCGGGGAGCTGTTTTTT
NA | TRBJ1-3 | TRBV20-1 | TRBD1 | CSAESRDRGPGNTIYF | TGCAGTGCTGAATCCCGGGACAGGGGTCCCGGAAACACCATATATTTT
NA | TRBJ2-1 | TRBV28 | TRBD2 | CASSLPSGRGAYEQFF | TGTGCCAGCAGTTTACCTTCGGGGCGGGGGGCCTATGAGCAGTTCTTC
NA | TRBJ2-7 | TRBV5-1 | NA | CASSLVPGRNTYEQYF | TGCGCCAGCAGCTTGGTCCCCGGCAGAAATACCTACGAGCAGTACTTC
NA | TRBJ2-7 | TRBV5-6 | NA | CASRRGQTALGEQYF | TGTGCCAGCAGACGAGGACAGACCGCTCTGGGCGAGCAGTACTTC
NA | TRBJ1-2 | TRBV7-2 | NA | CASSLDGGLGYTF | TGTGCCAGCAGCTTAGATGGGGGGCTAGGCTACACCTTC
few | TRBJ2-7 | TRBV5-1 | TRBD1 | CASSLGGQGNEQYF | TGCGCCAGCAGCTTGGGAGGACAGGGCAACGAGCAGTACTTC
NA | TRBJ1-2 | TRBV4-3 | NA | CASSQNPWESYGYTF | TGCGCCAGCAGCCAGAACCCCTGGGAGTCGTATGGCTACACCTTC
NA | TRBJ2-3 | TRBV6-6 | TRBD2 | CASSTGTSGGTDTQYF | TGTGCCAGCAGCACAGGGACTAGCGGGGGCACAGATACGCAGTATTTT
NA | TRBJ2-5 | TRBV6-5 | TRBD2 | CASSRLAGGKRETQYF | TGTGCCAGCAGTAGGCTAGCGGGGGGGAAAAGAGAGACCCAGTACTTC
NA | TRBJ1-2 | TRBV7-2 | TRBD1 | CASRDLGTGIWANYGYTF | TGTGCCAGCAGAGATCTCGGGACAGGGATATGGGCCAACTATGGCTACACCTTC
many | TRBJ2-7 | TRBV4-3 | NA | CASSQQPGPYEQYF | TGCGCCAGCAGCCAACAACCGGGTCCCTACGAGCAGTACTTC
NA | TRBJ2-7 | TRBV28 | NA | CAGSWLPGYEQYF | TGTGCCGGCAGTTGGCTTCCAGGTTACGAGCAGTACTTC
NA | TRBJ1-4 | TRBV5-1 | NA | CASSPQAVTEKLFF | TGCGCCAGCAGCCCACAGGCAGTGACAGAAAAACTGTTTTTT
NA | TRBJ2-7 | TRBV5-1 | NA | CASSLGAVTYEQYF | TGCGCCAGCAGCTTGGGGGCGGTTACCTACGAGCAGTACTTC
NA | TRBJ2-3 | TRBV10-3 | NA | CAIRGGADADTQYF | TGTGCCATCAGGGGGGGGGCCGACGCAGATACGCAGTATTTT
few | TRBJ2-3 | TRBV27 | TRBD2 | CASSPVGGRVNTQYF | TGTGCCAGCAGCCCGGTGGGCGGGAGAGTAAATACGCAGTATTTT
few | TRBJ2-3 | TRBV12-3/TRBV12-4 | NA | CASRYHTDTQYF | TGTGCCAGCAGGTACCACACAGATACGCAGTATTTT
NA | TRBJ2-1 | TRBV14 | TRBD2 | CASSQNRGLAPNEQFF | TGTGCCAGCAGCCAAAACAGGGGACTAGCGCCCAATGAGCAGTTCTTC
NA | TRBJ2-7 | TRBV20-1 | TRBD2 | CSARGTSGKVYEQYF | TGCAGTGCTAGGGGGACTAGCGGGAAGGTTTACGAGCAGTACTTC
few | TRBJ2-7 | TRBV4-2 | TRBD2 | CASSQDLAGGLYEQYF | TGTGCCAGCAGCCAAGATCTGGCGGGGGGCCTCTACGAGCAGTACTTC
many | TRBJ2-5 | TRBV6-5 | NA | CASSYSSSGYQETQYF | TGTGCCAGCAGTTACTCGTCCAGCGGCTACCAAGAGACCCAGTACTTC
few | TRBJ2-5 | TRBV7-9 | NA | CASSRTGQLETQYF | TGTGCCAGCAGCCGGACTGGGCAGCTAGAGACCCAGTACTTC
NA | TRBJ1-6 | TRBV5-1 | NA | CASSFQDTKTLHF | TGCGCCAGCAGCTTCCAGGACACGAAGACCCTCCACTTT
NA | TRBJ2-7 | TRBV15 | NA | CATSSGRPYEQYF | TGTGCCACCAGCAGCGGACGGCCCTACGAGCAGTACTTC
many | TRBJ2-5 | TRBV5-1 | NA | CASSLVSDQETQYF | TGCGCCAGCAGCTTGGTGTCGGATCAAGAGACCCAGTACTTC
NA | TRBJ2-1 | TRBV12-3/TRBV12-4 | NA | CASTTSSYNEQFF | TGTGCCAGCACAACGAGCTCCTACAATGAGCAGTTCTTC
NA | TRBJ2-6 | TRBV12-3/TRBV12-4 | NA | CASGRQGGPSGANVLTF | TGTGCCAGCGGACGACAGGGAGGCCCCTCTGGGGCCAACGTCCTGACTTTC
few | TRBJ2-2 | TRBV5-1 | NA | CASSFLEGPGELFF | TGCGCCAGCAGCTTCCTGGAGGGACCCGGGGAGCTGTTTTTT